This is a list of T cell receptor beta chains from one sample in a study of blood T cell repertoires in COVID-19. Repertoires were generated with immunoSEQ multiplex PCR, while TCRdb's copy carries only in-frame clones and drops some. The sample contains 380,000 or so clones, 80% to 90% of which appear only once. Sequenced: peripheral blood. These receptors came from a middle-aged man with acute or convalescent COVID-19. CDR3s include the opening cysteine and the closing phenylalanine or tryptophan. A D gene is named only where the DNA matches it firmly. Only part of the rows carry a size: once, few, many, or a class if the clone is expanded.

D gene: NA
V gene: TRBV30
clone size: few
J gene: TRBJ2-7
CDR3 protein: CAWSVSSYEQYF
CDR3 DNA: TGTGCCTGGAGCGTGAGCTCCTACGAGCAGTACTTC

D gene: NA
V gene: TRBV28
clone size: NA
J gene: TRBJ2-7
CDR3 protein: CASSLVSRIYEQYF
CDR3 DNA: TGTGCCAGCAGTTTGGTAAGCAGGATCTACGAGCAGTACTTC

D gene: NA
V gene: TRBV19
clone size: once
J gene: TRBJ2-7
CDR3 protein: CASSIDLVLEGQYF
CDR3 DNA: TGTGCCAGTAGTATAGATCTGGTCCTCGAGGGGCAGTACTTC

D gene: NA
V gene: TRBV9
clone size: NA
J gene: TRBJ2-2
CDR3 protein: CASSTEGLAGELFF
CDR3 DNA: TGTGCCAGCAGCACGGAGGGGTTGGCCGGGGAGCTGTTTTTT

D gene: TRBD1
V gene: TRBV14
clone size: NA
J gene: TRBJ2-1
CDR3 protein: CASSPTGGSYNEQFF
CDR3 DNA: TGTGCCAGCAGCCCCACAGGGGGCTCTTACAATGAGCAGTTCTTC

D gene: TRBD2
V gene: TRBV27
clone size: NA
J gene: TRBJ2-7
CDR3 protein: CASSPGLAGNGAYF
CDR3 DNA: TGTGCCAGCAGCCCGGGACTAGCGGGGAATGGGGCGTACTTC

D gene: TRBD2
V gene: TRBV5-1
clone size: NA
J gene: TRBJ2-3
CDR3 protein: CASRGGIGLALADTQYF
CDR3 DNA: TGCGCCAGCAGAGGGGGGATCGGACTAGCCCTTGCAGATACGCAGTATTTT

D gene: NA
V gene: TRBV14
clone size: once
J gene: TRBJ2-1
CDR3 protein: CASSHGPDPPTNNEQFF
CDR3 DNA: TGTGCCAGCAGCCATGGGCCCGACCCCCCTACCAACAATGAGCAGTTCTTC

D gene: TRBD1
V gene: TRBV29-1
clone size: NA
J gene: TRBJ2-3
CDR3 protein: CSAQPRGQGFTDTQYF
CDR3 DNA: TGCAGCGCCCAACCGCGAGGACAGGGGTTCACAGATACGCAGTATTTT

D gene: NA
V gene: TRBV7-9
clone size: NA
J gene: TRBJ1-1
CDR3 protein: CASFSPYTEAFF
CDR3 DNA: TGTGCCAGCTTCTCTCCTTACACTGAAGCTTTCTTT

D gene: NA
V gene: TRBV6-5
clone size: few
J gene: TRBJ1-2
CDR3 protein: CASSAQEYGYTF
CDR3 DNA: TGTGCCAGCTCGGCACAGGAGTATGGCTACACCTTC

D gene: TRBD1
V gene: TRBV9
clone size: NA
J gene: TRBJ1-1
CDR3 protein: CASSVLGTGEGTEAFF
CDR3 DNA: TGTGCCAGCAGCGTATTAGGGACAGGGGAGGGCACTGAAGCTTTCTTT

D gene: NA
V gene: TRBV2
clone size: few
J gene: TRBJ2-2
CDR3 protein: CASSKDILNTGELFF
CDR3 DNA: TGTGCCAGCAGTAAGGACATCCTAAACACCGGGGAGCTGTTTTTT

D gene: NA
V gene: TRBV12-3/TRBV12-4
clone size: NA
J gene: TRBJ1-4
CDR3 protein: CASERTNEKLFF
CDR3 DNA: TGTGCCAGCGAGAGAACTAATGAAAAACTGTTTTTT

D gene: TRBD1
V gene: TRBV9
clone size: NA
J gene: TRBJ1-4
CDR3 protein: CASGGRGQFDEKLFF
CDR3 DNA: TGTGCCAGCGGAGGCAGGGGGCAGTTTGATGAAAAACTGTTTTTT

D gene: NA
V gene: TRBV28
clone size: NA
J gene: TRBJ1-2
CDR3 protein: CASTRSKNYGYTF
CDR3 DNA: TGTGCCAGCACCCGGAGTAAAAACTATGGCTACACCTTC

D gene: NA
V gene: TRBV6-6
clone size: NA
J gene: TRBJ1-4
CDR3 protein: CASRPGGPNEKLFF
CDR3 DNA: TGTGCCAGCAGGCCGGGGGGGCCTAATGAAAAACTGTTTTTT

D gene: NA
V gene: TRBV5-6
clone size: NA
J gene: TRBJ1-4
CDR3 protein: CASSLGDREINEKLFF
CDR3 DNA: TGTGCCAGCAGCTTGGGGGATCGGGAGATTAATGAAAAACTGTTTTTT

D gene: TRBD2
V gene: TRBV29-1
clone size: NA
J gene: TRBJ2-5
CDR3 protein: CSVAGLAEGLETQYF
CDR3 DNA: TGCAGCGTTGCGGGACTAGCGGAGGGGTTAGAGACCCAGTACTTC

D gene: NA
V gene: TRBV2
clone size: once
J gene: TRBJ1-2
CDR3 protein: CASRTDEGGYTF
CDR3 DNA: TGTGCCAGCAGGACAGACGAAGGGGGCTACACCTTC

D gene: NA
V gene: TRBV5-4
clone size: NA
J gene: TRBJ1-2
CDR3 protein: CASSFQTRNYGYTF
CDR3 DNA: TGTGCCAGCAGCTTTCAGACAAGAAACTATGGCTACACCTTC

D gene: NA
V gene: TRBV28
clone size: NA
J gene: TRBJ2-7
CDR3 protein: CASSFLSKLYEQYF
CDR3 DNA: TGTGCCAGCAGTTTCCTATCCAAACTCTACGAGCAGTACTTC

D gene: NA
V gene: TRBV12-3/TRBV12-4
clone size: NA
J gene: TRBJ2-7
CDR3 protein: CASSFSSGYLYF
CDR3 DNA: TGTGCCAGCAGTTTTTCATCGGGGTATCTGTACTTC

D gene: TRBD2
V gene: TRBV19
clone size: NA
J gene: TRBJ2-1
CDR3 protein: CASKPTGGRAEQFF
CDR3 DNA: TGTGCCAGTAAGCCGACTGGGGGGAGGGCTGAGCAGTTCTTC

D gene: NA
V gene: TRBV6-5
clone size: NA
J gene: TRBJ1-2
CDR3 protein: CASSYSIAGHYGYTF
CDR3 DNA: TGTGCCAGCAGTTACTCGATCGCGGGACACTATGGCTACACCTTC

D gene: TRBD1
V gene: TRBV5-4
clone size: NA
J gene: TRBJ1-6
CDR3 protein: CASSLAPTGGGYNSPLHF
CDR3 DNA: TGTGCCAGCAGCTTGGCCCCAACAGGGGGCGGCTATAATTCACCCCTCCACTTT

D gene: NA
V gene: TRBV18
clone size: NA
J gene: TRBJ2-6
CDR3 protein: CASSGGRSSGANVLTF
CDR3 DNA: TGTGCCAGCTCCGGAGGGAGGTCTTCTGGGGCCAACGTCCTGACTTTC

D gene: NA
V gene: TRBV9
clone size: NA
J gene: TRBJ1-2
CDR3 protein: CASSVGAGSNYGYTF
CDR3 DNA: TGTGCCAGCAGCGTCGGTGCAGGTTCTAACTATGGCTACACCTTC